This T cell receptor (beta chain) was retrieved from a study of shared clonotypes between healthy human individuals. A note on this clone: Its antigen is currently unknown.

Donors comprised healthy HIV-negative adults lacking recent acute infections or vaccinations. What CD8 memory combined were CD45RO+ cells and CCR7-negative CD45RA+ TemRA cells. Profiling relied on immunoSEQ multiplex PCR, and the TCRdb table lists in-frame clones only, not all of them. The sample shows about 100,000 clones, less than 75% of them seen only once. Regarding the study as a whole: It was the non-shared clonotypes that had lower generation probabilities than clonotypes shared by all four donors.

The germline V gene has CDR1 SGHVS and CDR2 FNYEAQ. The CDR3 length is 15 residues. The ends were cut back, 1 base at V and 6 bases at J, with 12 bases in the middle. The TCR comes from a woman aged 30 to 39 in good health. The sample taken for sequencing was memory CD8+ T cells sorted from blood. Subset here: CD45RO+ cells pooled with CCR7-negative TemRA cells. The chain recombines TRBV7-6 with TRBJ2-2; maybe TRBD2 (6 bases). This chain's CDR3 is CASSLEAGSPGELFF. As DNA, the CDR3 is TGTGCCAGCAGCTTAGAGGCGGGAAGTCCCGGGGAGCTGTTTTTT.